This T cell receptor (beta chain) comes out of a study of PD-L1 blockade in urothelial cancer. For the study at large: Prior exposure to chemotherapy in patients amounted to 0 to 3 regimens received. Blood was evaluated 3 weeks (second dose) and 6 weeks after therapy began.

Clones were read by immunoSEQ multiplex PCR, and TCRdb kept only the in-frame ones, dropping some. The repertoire holds tens of thousands of clones, with more than 65% as singletons. Study-wide results and caveats: Larger 3-week expansion of tumor-associated blood clones was seen in durable-benefit patients.

From germline, CDR1 is SGHRS and CDR2 YFSETQ. V lost 0 bases and J 5 bases, leaving 13 bases between the germline ends. This CDR3 spans 15 amino acids. Patients had locally advanced or metastatic urothelial carcinoma. With respect to this clone: Its antigen is unidentified.

The chain is built from TRBV5-1 and TRBJ2-3; D possibly corresponds to TRBD1 (6 bases). The sequencing used PBMCs, collected around atezolizumab (anti-PD-L1) treatment. The TCR comes from a man between 70 and 80 years old with urothelial cancer. This CDR3 is CASSLVVGARDTQYF. DNA for the CDR3: TGCGCCAGCAGCTTGGTCGTGGGGGCAAGAGATACGCAGTATTTT.